Included here is one T cell receptor (beta chain) sequence, with context. It lacks a known antigen. The sample holds no much larger clone one base away, and base qualities are not on file. Via the germline V gene (reference sequence), CDR1 is SEHNR and CDR2 FQNEAQ. The CDR3 spans 14 residues, from the cysteine through the phenylalanine. Kept here is only the CDR3 DNA, which spans 42 bases and is read in frame from base 1. V is cut by 1 base and J by 4 bases, and the space between the germline ends is 10 bases. The data were taken from a study of identifying expanded T cells in peripheral blood (dated by TCRdb to between 2018 and 2021). Regarding the research as a whole: Technical replicates were generated by sequencing separate aliquots of the same genomic DNA pool, and four replicates were compared pairwise. General conclusions and limits of the study: Across all healthy donors, variance in clone template counts between approximately 2-week samples was found to increase significantly with total template count. It was expected by the authors that biological variance in healthy repertoires might increase further over much longer intervals, such as months to years. Across all healthy-donor time intervals, the beta-binomial model significantly cut both the number of clones called differentially abundant and the false-positive rate. Between technical replicates the binomial model flagged around 1.2 differentially abundant clones, whereas over around two weeks the binomial model flagged about 15 and over approximately 4 weeks roughly 20.

The immunoSEQ Assay, which relies on bias-controlled multiplex PCR amplification of genomic DNA, was used to profile TCRbeta CDR3 regions. The study's own analysis went as follows. The absolute abundance of each unique TCRbeta CDR3 region was quantified after sequences were collapsed and filtered. Differential abundance was tested with a binomial (Fisher-equivalent) model and with a beta-binomial model adding time-dependent variance fitted from healthy donors. Clones with fewer than 5 combined templates were removed, and a clone was called differentially abundant if the clone's Benjamini-Hochberg FDR was below 0.01. Beta-binomial variance was modeled as a function of total template count across the two samples using the form v = (b*log(k)+a)^2. Entries here come from immuneACCESS through TCRdb and include only in-frame sequences with V and J called. Some clones fail to appear in such tables; in the studies checked, an unresolved V gene covers under half of the shortfall, and the cause of the remainder is unknown. The V and J calls and clone size were taken over from that table, and D and trimming were inferred from the DNA. The sample contains approximately 120,000 clones, around 89% of them found a single time. About 7.7% of the sample comes from the top ten.

No immune events such as infections were documented for the healthy donors during the collection period. Healthy-donor blood repertoires served as a training cohort to calibrate time-dependent variance in a beta-binomial model of T-cell clone differential abundance. There were about ten healthy donors in the training cohort, of whom 3 were female and 7 were male. An age range of roughly 25 to 70 years, with an average of roughly 47 years, was recorded for the donors. Whole blood from each healthy donor was obtained from a commercial supplier and was collected at three time points two to three weeks apart. Genomic DNA was extracted from unsorted whole blood for immunosequencing.

The chain links TRBV7-9 with TRBJ1-1; the D gene cannot be named for sure. The source of this sequence is a person aged 18-69 years in good health. Sequences were obtained from blood. For the CDR3, the sequence is CASSLDVLGTEAFF. The sequence in DNA is TGTGCCAGCAGCTTAGACGTCCTGGGCACTGAAGCTTTCTTT.